The 8 T cell receptor beta chains below come from one sample, sequenced in a study of blood T cell repertoires in COVID-19. Sequencing was performed with immunoSEQ multiplex PCR; in TCRdb, only in-frame clones are kept and a portion is missing. The sample lists more than 250,000 clones, around 88% occurring once. The sequenced sample was peripheral blood. These receptors were obtained from a woman under 40 who had recovered from COVID-19.

This clone appeared once. V gene TRBV5-1 combines with J gene TRBJ1-2; TRBD1 agrees at 7 bases. V lost 0 bases and J lost 7; bases outside the gene matches: 6. CDR1 and CDR2 (germline): SGHRS, YFSETQ. CDR3 size: 14 residues. The CDR3 DNA reads TGCGCCAGCAGCTTGGATATAGGGGGCCTTGGCTACACCTTC. Amino acids: CASSLDIGGLGYTF. The full variable domain, completed using reference TRBV5-1 and TRBJ1-2, is KAGVTQTPRYLIKTRGQQVTLSCSPISGHRSVSWYQQTPGQGLQFLFEYFSETQRNKGNFPGRFSGRQFSNSRSEMNVSTLELGDSALYLCASSLDIGGLGYTFGSGTRLTVV.

The chain joins TRBV3-1 (or the pseudogene TRBV3-2) to TRBJ1-3; TRBD1 agrees at 10 bases. Per germline, CDR1 LGHDT and CDR2 YNNKEL (reference sequence). V lost 0 bases, J lost 0 bases, and 8 bases stayed unmatched. The CDR3 covers 19 residues. The CDR3 protein is CASSQEGRDRGFSGNTIYF. The CDR3 DNA sequence: TGTGCCAGCAGCCAAGAGGGTCGGGACAGGGGCTTCTCTGGAAACACCATATATTTT.

The chain combines TRBV19 with TRBJ1-2, with D maybe TRBD1 (5 bases). V gave up 0 bases and J gave up 7 bases, with 15 bases separating them. CDR3 length: 15 amino acids. Germline-derived CDR1 and CDR2 are LNHDA and SQIVND (reference sequence). The CDR3 DNA reads as TGTGCCAGTAGTATAGATTGGGCAGGGAGGCTTGGCTACACCTTC. It encodes CASSIDWAGRLGYTF.

This clone was seen just once. This chain joins TRBV24-1 and TRBJ2-3; TRBD2 matches 8 bases. The germline V gene encodes CDR1 KGHDR and CDR2 SFDVKD. CDR3 size: 16 residues. With V trimmed by 3 bases and J by 0 bases, 4 bases remained unmatched. In nucleotides, the CDR3 is TGTGCCACCAGTGATGATAGCGGGGATAGCACAGATACGCAGTATTTT. Residues: CATSDDSGDSTDTQYF.

This chain connects TRBV29-1 to TRBJ2-3; possibly TRBD1 for D (6 bases). The CDR3 consists of 13 residues. The ends were cut back, 6 bases at V and 6 bases at J, with 16 bases in the middle. Germline V gene lookup returns CDR1 SQVTM and CDR2 ANQGSEA. The CDR3 loop reads CSVQTGSWDTQYF. The CDR3 DNA sequence: TGCAGCGTCCAGACAGGTTCGTGGGATACGCAGTATTTT.

This clone was counted a few times. J is TRBJ2-3 and V is TRBV15; TRBD2 agrees at 13 bases. From germline, CDR1 is LNHNV and CDR2 YYDKDF (reference sequence). Losses at the gene ends were 5 bases for V and 3 bases for J; bases not matched to a gene: 5. The CDR3 covers 16 residues. The CDR3 sequence: CATSARTSGGTDTQYF. The CDR3 region has the DNA TGTGCCACCAGCGCTCGGACTAGCGGGGGAACAGATACGCAGTATTTT.

The V and J genes are TRBV2 and TRBJ2-3, with D possibly being TRBD2 (6 bases). Germline V gene sequence: CDR1 SNHLY, CDR2 FYNNEI. The V end was cut by 6 bases, the J end by 2 bases, with 15 bases between. The CDR3 sequence is 15 residues long. In nucleotides, the CDR3 is TGTGCCAGCAGCCTCATGGGGGGATTCACAGATACGCAGTATTTT. Translated: CASSLMGGFTDTQYF.

The genes are TRBV2 and TRBJ1-2; TRBD1 aligns across 7 bases. J was trimmed by 5 bases and V by 7 bases; bases with no gene match: 10. The CDR3 consists of 14 residues. Germline-derived CDR1 and CDR2 are SNHLY and FYNNEI. The CDR3 loop is CASTQEGARYGYTF. The CDR3 bases are TGTGCCAGCACCCAGGAGGGGGCGAGGTATGGCTACACCTTC.